This TCR beta chain is drawn from a study of identical twins. Study-wide points: Sequences that were beta out-of-frame showed weaker excess twin sharing.

CDR3 length: 15 residues. Trimming stripped 4 bases from V and 1 base from J, with 11 bases between. The V gene's germline CDR1 is SQVTM and CDR2 ANQGSEA. A single record per CDR3 protein comes from TCRdb applying MiXCR to the 5' RACE reads. The sample has 600,000 to 700,000 distinct CDR3 sequences; 21% are singletons. This clonotype was seen more than once but under ten times. Its antigen remains unidentified. The same data also contributed to another study, on T cells expressing NK-cell markers.

This TCR was sampled from a woman aged 18-29 years in good health. The chain combines TRBV29-1 with TRBJ2-6, with unresolved D. Sequencing input: PBMCs. CDR3 bases: TGCAGCGTTGCCCCTCCGGCATCTGGGGCCAACGTCCTGACTTTC. Translating it yields CSVAPPASGANVLTF.